The clone carrying this T cell receptor (beta chain) was detected only a few times. Its target is unknown. A single record per CDR3 protein comes from TCRdb applying MiXCR to the RT-PCR reads. The table includes 650,000 to 800,000 distinct CDR3 sequences, about 18% detected once. CDR3 length: 14 amino acids. Germline CDR1 SEHNR, CDR2 FQNEAQ (reference sequence). V gave up 5 bases and J gave up 7 bases; unmatched junction bases: 7. The data stem from a study of response to subunit inactivated influenza vaccine. Study results and caveats: Each seasonal influenza vaccination recruits few new T cells, the authors suggested.

The sample here was PBMCs from blood, taken 5 to 6 days after vaccination. The TCR originated in a man aged 50 or older who received an inactivated influenza vaccine. The gene calls are TRBV7-9 and TRBJ2-7; 11 nucleotides agree with TRBD1. CDR3 loop: CASSRTGGFREQYF. The CDR3 DNA reads TGTGCCAGCAGCCGGACAGGGGGCTTCAGGGAGCAGTACTTC.